This entry describes one TCR beta chain. Its antigen is not identified. Samples were assayed with immunoSEQ v3.0 at survey level. TCRdb's table, derived via immunoSEQ multiplex PCR, lists solely in-frame clones and lacks some. The data contain around 20,000 clones, about 85% of them singletons. These data come from a study of long-term antiretroviral therapy in people with HIV. General study findings and limits: The clones with expansion before ART were dominant in the repertoire at all time points. There were no data on ART adherence, viral resistance or therapy changes, a gap that limits inferences about post-ART repertoire changes. Following ART, diversity rose but still fell short of transplant donor controls.

Sequencing used unsorted PBMCs, obtained roughly 4 years after starting antiretroviral therapy. This TCR derives from a man aged 18 to 29 with HIV.

The CDR3 coding sequence is TGTGCCAGTAGGGAGGCTGGCGGGGCTGAAGCTTTCTTT. It translates to CASREAGGAEAFF. The J gene is TRBJ1-1, the V gene TRBV19, with D uncertain. The germline CDR1 and CDR2 sequences are LNHDA and SQIVND (reference sequence). CDR3 length equals 13 residues. V dropped 6 bases and J dropped 6 bases, with 14 bases sitting between them.